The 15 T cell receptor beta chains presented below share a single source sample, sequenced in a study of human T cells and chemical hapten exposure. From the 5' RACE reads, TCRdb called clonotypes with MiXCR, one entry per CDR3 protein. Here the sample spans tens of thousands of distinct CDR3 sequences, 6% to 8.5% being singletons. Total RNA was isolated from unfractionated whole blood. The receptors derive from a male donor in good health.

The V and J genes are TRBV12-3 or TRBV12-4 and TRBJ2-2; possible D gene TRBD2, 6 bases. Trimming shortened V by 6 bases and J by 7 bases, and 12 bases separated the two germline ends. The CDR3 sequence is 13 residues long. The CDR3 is CASSSSAGGELFF. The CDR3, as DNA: TGTGCCAGCAGCTCTAGCGCGGGCGGGGAGCTGTTTTTT.

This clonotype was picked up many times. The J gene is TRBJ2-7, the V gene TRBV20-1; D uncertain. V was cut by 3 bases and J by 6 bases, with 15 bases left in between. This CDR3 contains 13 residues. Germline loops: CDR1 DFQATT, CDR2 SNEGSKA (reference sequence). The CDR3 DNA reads TGCAGTGCTAGCCTGGCCCCCGAAGGCGAGCAGTACTTC. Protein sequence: CSASLAPEGEQYF.

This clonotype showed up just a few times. In DNA, the CDR3 is TGTGCCAGCCAGAAGGAGGGGGGGGCTCGGGATGAGCAGTTCTTC. It translates to CASQKEGGARDEQFF. This chain links TRBV12-3 or TRBV12-4 with TRBJ2-1; D is perhaps TRBD2 (7 bases). This CDR3 region has 15 residues. V dropped 8 bases and J dropped 8 bases, with 22 bases sitting between them.

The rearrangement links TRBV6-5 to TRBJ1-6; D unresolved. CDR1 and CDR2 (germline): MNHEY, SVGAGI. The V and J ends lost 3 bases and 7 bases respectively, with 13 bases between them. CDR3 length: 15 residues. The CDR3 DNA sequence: TGTGCCAGCAGTTATCAAAGGGCTTCCAATTCACCCCTCCACTTT. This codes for CASSYQRASNSPLHF.

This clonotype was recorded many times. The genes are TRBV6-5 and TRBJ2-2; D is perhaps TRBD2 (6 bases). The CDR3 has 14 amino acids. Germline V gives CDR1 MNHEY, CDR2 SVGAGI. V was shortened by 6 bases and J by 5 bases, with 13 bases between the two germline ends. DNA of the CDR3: TGTGCCAGCAGGCCCGGGAGCGGGACCGGGGAGCTGTTTTTT. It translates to CASRPGSGTGELFF.

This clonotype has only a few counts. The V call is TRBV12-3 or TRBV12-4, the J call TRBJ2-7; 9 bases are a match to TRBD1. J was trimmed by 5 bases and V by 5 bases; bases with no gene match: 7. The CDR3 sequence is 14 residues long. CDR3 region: CASSPSGTGHEQYF. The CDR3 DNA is TGTGCCAGCAGTCCCTCCGGGACAGGGCACGAGCAGTACTTC.

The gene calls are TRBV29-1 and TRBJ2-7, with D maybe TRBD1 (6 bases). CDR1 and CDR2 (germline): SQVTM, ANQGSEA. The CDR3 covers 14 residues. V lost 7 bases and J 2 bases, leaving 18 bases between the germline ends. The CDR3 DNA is TGCAGCGCCCTGACTGACAGGTCCACCTACGAGCAGTACTTC. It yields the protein CSALTDRSTYEQYF.

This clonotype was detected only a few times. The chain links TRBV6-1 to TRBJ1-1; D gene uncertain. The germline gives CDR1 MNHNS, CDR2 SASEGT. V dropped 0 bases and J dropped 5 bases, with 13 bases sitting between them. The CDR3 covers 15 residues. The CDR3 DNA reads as TGTGCCAGCAGTGAAGCATGGGGAGGAAGGACTGAAGCTTTCTTT. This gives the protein CASSEAWGGRTEAFF.

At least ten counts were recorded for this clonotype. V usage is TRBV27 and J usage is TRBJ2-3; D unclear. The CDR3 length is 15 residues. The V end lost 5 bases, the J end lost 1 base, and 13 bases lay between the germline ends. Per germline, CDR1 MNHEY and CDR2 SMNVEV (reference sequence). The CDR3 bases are TGTGCCAGCAGTACCGGCGACAAAGGCACAGATACGCAGTATTTT. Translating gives CASSTGDKGTDTQYF.

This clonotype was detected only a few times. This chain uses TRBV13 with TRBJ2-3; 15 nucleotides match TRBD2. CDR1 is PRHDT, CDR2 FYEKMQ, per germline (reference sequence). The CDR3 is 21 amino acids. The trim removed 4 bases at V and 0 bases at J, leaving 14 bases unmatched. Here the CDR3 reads CASSSRLRTSGGALSTDTQYF. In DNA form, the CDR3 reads TGTGCCAGCAGCTCGAGGCTTCGGACTAGCGGGGGGGCCCTAAGCACAGATACGCAGTATTTT.

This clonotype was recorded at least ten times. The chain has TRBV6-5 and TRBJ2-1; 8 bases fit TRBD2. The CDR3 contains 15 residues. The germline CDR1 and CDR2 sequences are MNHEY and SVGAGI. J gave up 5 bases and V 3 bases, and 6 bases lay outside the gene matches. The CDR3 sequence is CASSYRTGGDNEQFF. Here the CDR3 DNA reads TGTGCCAGCAGTTATAGAACGGGAGGGGACAATGAGCAGTTCTTC.

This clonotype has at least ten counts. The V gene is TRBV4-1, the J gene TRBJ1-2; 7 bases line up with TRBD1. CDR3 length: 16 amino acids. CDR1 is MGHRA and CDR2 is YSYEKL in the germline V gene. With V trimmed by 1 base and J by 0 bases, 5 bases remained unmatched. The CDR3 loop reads CASSQGDSKANYGYTF. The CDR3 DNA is TGCGCCAGCAGCCAAGGGGACAGCAAGGCTAACTATGGCTACACCTTC.

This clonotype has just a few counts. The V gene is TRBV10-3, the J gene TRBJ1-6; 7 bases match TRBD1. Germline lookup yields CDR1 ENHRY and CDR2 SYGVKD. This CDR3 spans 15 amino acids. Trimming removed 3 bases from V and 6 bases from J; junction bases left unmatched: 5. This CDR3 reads CAISEEDRLNSPLHF. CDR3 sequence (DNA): TGTGCCATCAGTGAAGAGGACAGGCTTAATTCACCCCTCCACTTT.

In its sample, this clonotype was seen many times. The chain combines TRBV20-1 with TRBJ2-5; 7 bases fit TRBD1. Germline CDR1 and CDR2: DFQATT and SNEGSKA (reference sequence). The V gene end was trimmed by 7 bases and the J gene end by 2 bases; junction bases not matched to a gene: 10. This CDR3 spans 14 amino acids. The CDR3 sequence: CSVRTGQIQETQYF. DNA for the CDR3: TGCAGTGTCAGGACAGGACAAATTCAAGAGACCCAGTACTTC.

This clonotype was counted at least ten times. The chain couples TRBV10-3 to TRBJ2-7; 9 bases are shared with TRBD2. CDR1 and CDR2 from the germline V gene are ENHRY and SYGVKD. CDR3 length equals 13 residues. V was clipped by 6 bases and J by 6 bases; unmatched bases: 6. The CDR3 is CAIREREVSEQYF. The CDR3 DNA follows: TGTGCCATCAGGGAGCGGGAGGTCTCCGAGCAGTACTTC.